The TCR beta chain under discussion was sequenced for a study of persistence of HIV-infected CD4 T cells. Turning to the study itself: A couple of participants gave one leukapheresis sample; others gave up to about 180 mL blood repeatedly.

This clone was seen a handful of times. Its antigen is unknown. Study-wide findings and caveats: Rare CMV-responding cells carrying HIV-1 proviruses were not analyzed separately for TCR. Antigen-responding cells were enriched for degenerate expanded CDR3beta sequences.

Overlapping HIV-1 Gag 15-mer peptides at approximately 1 ug per peptide per mL were used. CD40L-negative CD69-negative CD45RO-high memory CD4+ T cells were sorted as populations depleted of antigen-responding cells. The libraries were made with immunoSEQ version 4 in survey mode. Repertoires were generated with immunoSEQ multiplex PCR, while TCRdb's copy carries only in-frame clones and drops some. The data hold about 40,000 clones, with approximately 78% observed a single time. CDR1 is LNHDA, CDR2 SQIVND, per germline (reference sequence). The V end lost 4 bases, the J end lost 4 bases, and 14 bases lay between the germline ends. The CDR3 has 15 residues.

The receptor was derived from an adult man with HIV who was CMV-seropositive. Specimen: CD4+ T cells sorted from PBMCs after roughly 20-hour stimulation, collected from a patient who received antiretroviral therapy. The chain combines TRBV19 with TRBJ1-3; D is uncertain. As DNA, the CDR3 is TGTGCCAGTAGTACCCGAGACTTCAGAGGAAACACCATATATTTT. It is translated as CASSTRDFRGNTIYF.